This T cell receptor beta chain derives from a study of OX40 agonist ivuxolimab in advanced cancers. Study details: From about 23 to 85 years was the age range, with a mean of 60 years, and around 83% were male.

Germline CDR1 reads SGHDT; CDR2 reads YYEEEE. The CDR3 is 15 amino acids. The V gene lost 2 bases and the J gene lost 0 bases, with 9 bases spanning the gap. Generated by immunoSEQ multiplex PCR, the TCRdb table keeps only in-frame clones and is missing some. The sample includes 50,000 to 70,000 clones, around 90% of them seen just once. This sequence was found in an adult with an advanced solid tumor such as melanoma, head and neck, liver or kidney cancer. The sequencing used CD4+ or CD8+ T cells sorted from blood, collected in a trial of the OX40 agonist ivuxolimab. The chain links TRBV5-6 to TRBJ2-4; D remains ambiguous. The CDR3 here is CASSFRGVAKNIQYF. For the CDR3, the DNA is TGTGCCAGCAGCTTTCGCGGTGTAGCCAAAAACATTCAGTACTTC.